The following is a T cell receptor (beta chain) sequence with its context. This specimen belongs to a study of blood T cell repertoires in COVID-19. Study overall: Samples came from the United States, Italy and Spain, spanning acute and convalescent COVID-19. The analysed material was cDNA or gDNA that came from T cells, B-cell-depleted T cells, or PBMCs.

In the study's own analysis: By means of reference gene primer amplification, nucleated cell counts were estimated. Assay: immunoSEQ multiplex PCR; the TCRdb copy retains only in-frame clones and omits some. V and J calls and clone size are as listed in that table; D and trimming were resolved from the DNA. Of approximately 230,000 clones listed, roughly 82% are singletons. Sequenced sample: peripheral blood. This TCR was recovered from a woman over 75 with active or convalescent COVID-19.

DNA of the CDR3: TGTGCCAGCAGTGAATCCCCCACTTATAGCAATCAGCCCCAGCATTTT. Protein product: CASSESPTYSNQPQHF. The rearrangement joins TRBV6-1 to TRBJ1-5; unclear D gene. Germline V gives CDR1 MNHNS, CDR2 SASEGT. This CDR3 has 16 residues. V was cut by 2 bases and J by 0 bases, with 11 bases left in between.